Listed below are T cell receptor beta chains from one sample, sequenced in a study of blood T cell repertoires in COVID-19. Profiled with immunoSEQ multiplex PCR; TCRdb holds only in-frame clones, not every one. This table holds a few hundred thousand clones, around 92% found once. The sample taken for sequencing was peripheral blood. These receptors came from a man aged 40-49 years with acute or convalescent COVID-19. Each CDR3 is given with its conserved first and last residue. The order of the fields is V gene, clone size, D gene, J gene, CDR3 DNA, CDR3 protein. A D gene is named only where the DNA matches it firmly. The size entry is marked missing in some rows and otherwise reads once, few, many or a size class.

>TRBV6-5|-|TRBD1|TRBJ1-1
TGTGCCAGCAGCCGACAGGGATCATACACTGAAGCTTTCTTT
CASSRQGSYTEAFF
>TRBV6-1|once|-|TRBJ2-5
TGTGCCAGCAGTGAAGACGGGGGAGAGACCCAGTACTTC
CASSEDGGETQYF
>TRBV2|-|TRBD1|TRBJ1-4
TGTGCCAGCAGTGCCGGGACAGGGGATGAAAAACTGTTTTTT
CASSAGTGDEKLFF
>TRBV15|-|TRBD1|TRBJ1-5
TGTGCCACCAGCAGACCTTCCCGACAGGGACCTCAGCCCCAGCATTTT
CATSRPSRQGPQPQHF
>TRBV29-1|-|TRBD2|TRBJ2-1
TGCAGCTTCCTCCCCGGGGGGTCTGAGCAGTTCTTC
CSFLPGGSEQFF
>TRBV9|-|-|TRBJ1-1
TGTGCCAGCAGCGATCCCCTTGCCCAGGGAAGGAACACTGAAGCTTTCTTT
CASSDPLAQGRNTEAFF
>TRBV2|-|-|TRBJ2-1
TGTGCCAGCAGTCGGTATCGGGAGAATGAGCAGTTCTTC
CASSRYRENEQFF
>TRBV2|-|TRBD1|TRBJ1-1
TGTGCCAGCAGTGTTCGACAGGGGACACCTATACCTTTCTTT
CASSVRQGTPIPFF
>TRBV6-5|many|TRBD1|TRBJ2-3
TGTGCCAGCGGATTAGGACAGGGGGCAGATACGCAGTATTTT
CASGLGQGADTQYF
>TRBV6-5|-|TRBD1|TRBJ1-1
TGTGCCAGCAGAACTCAGACAGGGTACACTGAAGCTTTCTTT
CASRTQTGYTEAFF
>TRBV5-4|-|TRBD2|TRBJ2-7
TGTGCCAGCGGAAACTGGGACTACCACCACGAGCAGTACTTC
CASGNWDYHHEQYF
>TRBV11-2|-|-|TRBJ2-7
TGTGCCAGCAGCGTGGTCACTTTGGGCACGGGAACCTACGAGCAGTACTTC
CASSVVTLGTGTYEQYF
>TRBV5-1|few|-|TRBJ1-5
TGCGCCAGCAGCTTGACGGGGAGCTACAATCAGCCCCAGCATTTT
CASSLTGSYNQPQHF
>TRBV28|-|-|TRBJ2-3
TGTGCCAGCAGTTTCAGATCCGCAATTGGACAGATGCCGTATACGCAGTATTTT
CASSFRSAIGQMPYTQYF
>TRBV6-4|-|-|TRBJ1-1
TGTGCCAGCAGTGACTCCTCAGGAAAGGGGGAGAACACTGAAGCTTTCTTT
CASSDSSGKGENTEAFF
>TRBV6-6|-|-|TRBJ1-5
TGTGCCAGCAGTTTTCCTAATCAGCCCCAGCATTTT
CASSFPNQPQHF
>TRBV4-2|-|-|TRBJ1-1
TGTGCCAGCAGCCAAGCGTTAGGCGGGTCCCTTGAAGCTTTCTTT
CASSQALGGSLEAFF
>TRBV28|-|-|TRBJ1-3
TGTGCCAGCAGTTTATTTGTCAGGGGAGGGCCTGGAAACACCATATATTTT
CASSLFVRGGPGNTIYF
>TRBV6-2/TRBV6-3|-|-|TRBJ2-5
TGTGCCAGCAGTTATGAGTTACTGGCCGGGGGTGACCAAGAGACCCAGTACTTC
CASSYELLAGGDQETQYF
>TRBV12-5|-|TRBD1|TRBJ1-2
TGTGCTAGTGGTTTTTGGACAGGTAGTTGGAAGGGCTACACCTTC
CASGFWTGSWKGYTF
>TRBV19|-|-|TRBJ1-6
TGTGCCAGTAGTACTCAGGACAGAGAACCACCCCTCCACTTT
CASSTQDREPPLHF
>TRBV6-6|-|TRBD1|TRBJ2-7
TGTGCCAGCAGTTACCGGGACAGGTTCCACGAGCAGTACTTC
CASSYRDRFHEQYF
>TRBV9|once|-|TRBJ1-3
TGTGCCAGCAGCGTCTCATGGACAGAGCACACCATATATTTT
CASSVSWTEHTIYF
>TRBV12-3/TRBV12-4|-|-|TRBJ2-7
TGTGCCACCAGTTTTTTGGGCAACTCGGAGCAGTACTTC
CATSFLGNSEQYF
>TRBV18|-|TRBD2|TRBJ2-3
TGTGCCAGCTCACCGGTTACTAGCGGGGTTACAGATACGCAGTATTTT
CASSPVTSGVTDTQYF
>TRBV21-1|-|-|TRBJ2-3
TGTGCCAGCAGCAAAGATGGGGCCTCCCGATGGGGCACAGATACGCAGTATTTT
CASSKDGASRWGTDTQYF
>TRBV27|-|TRBD1|TRBJ1-5
TGTGCCAGCAGTATCGACAGGGGCAATCAGCCCCAGCATTTT
CASSIDRGNQPQHF
>TRBV10-3|-|TRBD2|TRBJ2-7
TGTGCCATCAGTGAGCCGGGGGGGGAGCGACTCCGGCAGTACTTC
CAISEPGGERLRQYF
>TRBV27|few|-|TRBJ1-2
TGTGCCAGCAGTTCGACCCGGGCCGAGGAGGTTCCGGTGGGCTACACCTTC
CASSSTRAEEVPVGYTF
>TRBV7-9|-|-|TRBJ1-1
TGTGCCAGCAGCCTAGGCGTCGTTGGGAGCACTGAAGCTTTCTTT
CASSLGVVGSTEAFF
>TRBV11-2|-|TRBD1|TRBJ2-7
TGTGCCAGCAGCTTAGACAATCCGCGACAGGGGGCCTACGAGCAGTACTTC
CASSLDNPRQGAYEQYF
>TRBV12-3/TRBV12-4|once|TRBD1|TRBJ2-7
TGTGCCAGCAGTACAGGGGACGAGCAGTACTTC
CASSTGDEQYF
>TRBV3-1/TRBV3-2|-|-|TRBJ1-1
TGTGCCAGCAGCCAAGGTTCCAGGAACACTGAAGCTTTCTTT
CASSQGSRNTEAFF
>TRBV7-9|-|TRBD1|TRBJ2-7
TGTGCCAGCAGCTCGCCAGGGGGTAGTTACGAGCAGTACTTC
CASSSPGGSYEQYF
>TRBV6-2/TRBV6-3|-|-|TRBJ1-3
TGTGCCAGCAGTACCGTCCGGAACACCATATATTTT
CASSTVRNTIYF
>TRBV7-8|-|-|TRBJ1-3
TGTGCCAGCAGCTTAGCACCAGGCGCGAACTCTGGAAACACCATATATTTT
CASSLAPGANSGNTIYF
>TRBV11-3|-|TRBD2|TRBJ2-2
TGTGCCAGCAGCGCGCTGAGCGGGGGGGCCCCCGGGGAGCTGTTTTTT
CASSALSGGAPGELFF
>TRBV29-1|-|TRBD1|TRBJ1-5
TGCAGCGTGTCCGGGACAGGGGGCATTGGCAATCAGCCCCAGCATTTT
CSVSGTGGIGNQPQHF
>TRBV20-1|-|TRBD1|TRBJ1-6
TGCAGTGCTAGTTCCACCCAGGGGGCTGGTCATTCACCCCTCCACTTT
CSASSTQGAGHSPLHF
>TRBV19|-|-|TRBJ1-2
TGTGCCAGTAGTCCCGACAGGTGGGGCTCCGGCTATGGCTACACCTTC
CASSPDRWGSGYGYTF